This is a list of T cell receptor beta chains from one sample in a study of radiation and T cells in renal cell carcinoma. Sequencing was performed with immunoSEQ multiplex PCR; in TCRdb, only in-frame clones are kept and a portion is missing. Among some 72,000 clones listed, 82% were seen once. This specimen consisted of blood, obtained from a patient whose treatment included radiotherapy and nephrectomy. The receptor set was obtained from a man in his sixties with renal cell carcinoma. The CDR3 runs from the conserved cysteine through the conserved F or W. A D gene is named only where the DNA matches it firmly. Some rows mark clone size as missing; the rest say once, few, many or name a class of expanded clone.

CDR3nt	CDR3aa	v_gene	d_gene	abundance	j_gene
TGTGCCAGCGGGGTGTACGGACTAGCGGGAGGGAACTACAATGAGCAGTTCTTC	CASGVYGLAGGNYNEQFF	TRBV5-4	TRBD2	NA	TRBJ2-1
TGTGCCAGCAGTTCGGGGGCTTACACTGAAGCTTTCTTT	CASSSGAYTEAFF	TRBV28	NA	NA	TRBJ1-1
TGTGCCACCTCTAGACAGGGCGGCCGGGGCTACACCTTC	CATSRQGGRGYTF	TRBV28	TRBD1	NA	TRBJ1-2
TGTGCCAGCAGCCGACCTCCTGGCCACGAGCAGTACTTC	CASSRPPGHEQYF	TRBV27	NA	NA	TRBJ2-7
TGTGCCAGCAGCTTGGGCGGCTACACCTTC	CASSLGGYTF	TRBV7-9	NA	NA	TRBJ1-2
TGTGCCAGCAGCCGCGGGACTAGCGGGAGAAGGACCGGGGAGCTGTTTTTT	CASSRGTSGRRTGELFF	TRBV11-2	TRBD2	NA	TRBJ2-2
TGCAGCGTTAGAGGGTTAGGGGATGAGCAGTTCTTC	CSVRGLGDEQFF	TRBV29-1	NA	NA	TRBJ2-1
TGTGCCAGCAGTTTAAGCAGCACCTACGAGCAGTACTTC	CASSLSSTYEQYF	TRBV28	NA	once	TRBJ2-7
TGTGCCAGCTCACCACTCCACACTAGTAATGAGCAGTTCTTC	CASSPLHTSNEQFF	TRBV18	NA	NA	TRBJ2-1
TGTGCCAGCAGCTTAGGGGGGGGAGCAGCAAAGGAAGCTTTCTTT	CASSLGGGAAKEAFF	TRBV11-3	NA	NA	TRBJ1-1
TGTGCCAGCAGCCCCTCCAGGGGGACACGACCGGGTCGGGACTATGGCTACACCTTC	CASSPSRGTRPGRDYGYTF	TRBV7-8	TRBD1	NA	TRBJ1-2
TGTGCCAGCAGCCGTGGGGGCCGCGGAGTCGAGACCCAGTACTTC	CASSRGGRGVETQYF	TRBV7-8	NA	NA	TRBJ2-5
TGTGCCAGCAGCGTAGGGGTGGGCGCGGAAAAACTGTTTTTT	CASSVGVGAEKLFF	TRBV9	NA	NA	TRBJ1-4
TGTGCCAGCAGCTTAGATGGACCCGATTACGAGCAGTACTTC	CASSLDGPDYEQYF	TRBV11-2	NA	NA	TRBJ2-7
TGTGCCAGCAGCTTGGCCGGGACAGGGGAAAACATTCAGTACTTC	CASSLAGTGENIQYF	TRBV5-6	TRBD1	NA	TRBJ2-4
TGTGCCAGTAAAAGCGGGAGGGACTCCTTCCCGGCTTACAATGAGCAGTTCTTC	CASKSGRDSFPAYNEQFF	TRBV19	TRBD2	few	TRBJ2-1
TGTGCCAGCAGTACGTTCAGGGGGGAGGGTGGAGTTTACGAGCAGTACTTC	CASSTFRGEGGVYEQYF	TRBV27	NA	NA	TRBJ2-7
TGCGCCAGCAAAGAGACAGGGTTGATGGAGACCCAGTACTTC	CASKETGLMETQYF	TRBV5-1	TRBD1	NA	TRBJ2-5
TGCGCCAGCAGTGAGTCTCGAGCGGGAGGGTGGTACGAGCAGTACTTC	CASSESRAGGWYEQYF	TRBV10-1	TRBD2	NA	TRBJ2-7
TGTGCCAGCAGTGGCGGGGGGGGCAATCAGCCCCAGCATTTT	CASSGGGGNQPQHF	TRBV28	NA	NA	TRBJ1-5
TGTGCCAGCAGCTTAGGAGCTAGCGGGGGCACAAATACGCAGTATTTT	CASSLGASGGTNTQYF	TRBV7-2	TRBD2	once	TRBJ2-3
TGTGCCAGCAGCCAAGACTCCCTAGCGGGAGGTTACGAGCAGTACTTC	CASSQDSLAGGYEQYF	TRBV5-5	TRBD2	NA	TRBJ2-7
TGCAGTGCTAGAAGGTACAATGAGCAGTTCTTC	CSARRYNEQFF	TRBV20-1	NA	few	TRBJ2-1
TGTGCCATCAGTGAGTCCGAGGACTCCTACGAGCAGTACTTC	CAISESEDSYEQYF	TRBV10-3	NA	NA	TRBJ2-7
TGTGCCAGCAGTTCTCGGACAGGGGGCACAGGTACGCAGTATTTT	CASSSRTGGTGTQYF	TRBV27	TRBD1	NA	TRBJ2-3
TGTGCCAGCAGTTTCAGGGGGACTAGCGGGAGTTCGGATAAAAACATTCAGTACTTC	CASSFRGTSGSSDKNIQYF	TRBV27	TRBD2	NA	TRBJ2-4
TGTGCCAGTAGTCCCCTGACAGGGAGTGGCTACACCTTC	CASSPLTGSGYTF	TRBV19	TRBD1	NA	TRBJ1-2
TGCGCCAGCAGCGAAGGACTAGGCACAGATACGCAGTATTTT	CASSEGLGTDTQYF	TRBV10-2	TRBD2	NA	TRBJ2-3
TGTGCCACGCGGCACGGGAGCTCCTACAATGAGCAGTTCTTC	CATRHGSSYNEQFF	TRBV5-8	NA	NA	TRBJ2-1
TGTGCCAGCAGTTTTGACAGGGGATACATTCAGTACTTC	CASSFDRGYIQYF	TRBV6-6	TRBD1	NA	TRBJ2-4
TGTGCCAGCAGTTATGAAAGCGGGAGCCCCACAGATACGCAGTATTTT	CASSYESGSPTDTQYF	TRBV28	TRBD2	NA	TRBJ2-3
TGCGCCAGCAGCTTGCAACAGGGGGCGGGATTAAATGGCTACACCTTC	CASSLQQGAGLNGYTF	TRBV5-1	TRBD1	NA	TRBJ1-2
TGTGCCAGCAGCTTAGTGTGGCAGGGTACCCCCGGGGAGCTGTTTTTT	CASSLVWQGTPGELFF	TRBV7-2	NA	NA	TRBJ2-2
TGTGCCAGCAGCTTAGCGGGACCTAACACCGGGGAGCTGTTTTTT	CASSLAGPNTGELFF	TRBV11-2	NA	NA	TRBJ2-2
TGCGCCAGCAGCCAAGGAATAGGGATTTCCTACAATGAGCAGTTCTTC	CASSQGIGISYNEQFF	TRBV4-1	NA	NA	TRBJ2-1
TGTGCCAGCAGTTCCCCGACTAGCGGGAGGTTAATGACCGGGGAGCTGTTTTTT	CASSSPTSGRLMTGELFF	TRBV28	TRBD2	once	TRBJ2-2
TGTGCTAGTGGTTTGGGACTAGCGGGAGGGATCGGCGGGGAGCTGTTTTTT	CASGLGLAGGIGGELFF	TRBV12-5	TRBD2	NA	TRBJ2-2
TGCGCCAGCAGCCTCCTCGTCAAGGCAGTGGCGGGGGACGAGCAGTACTTC	CASSLLVKAVAGDEQYF	TRBV4-1	TRBD2	NA	TRBJ2-7
TGCGCCAGCAGCTTGGGACTAGCGGGAGTTGGAGATACGCAGTATTTT	CASSLGLAGVGDTQYF	TRBV5-1	TRBD2	NA	TRBJ2-3
TGTGCCAGCAGCTTATCCGGGACTAGTCAAGAGACCCAGTACTTC	CASSLSGTSQETQYF	TRBV7-2	TRBD2	NA	TRBJ2-5
TGTGCCAGCAGTGCCGAGGGGGGTCAGCCCCAGCATTTT	CASSAEGGQPQHF	TRBV2	NA	NA	TRBJ1-5
TGTGCCAGTAGTCGAACAGGGCGAGAGACCCAGTACTTC	CASSRTGRETQYF	TRBV19	NA	NA	TRBJ2-5
TGTGCCAGCAGTGAACTGGGGGGAATGGGATCCTACAATGAGCAGTTCTTC	CASSELGGMGSYNEQFF	TRBV2	NA	few	TRBJ2-1
TGTGCCAGTAGTCAAGGGAGGTACTACGAGCAGTACTTC	CASSQGRYYEQYF	TRBV19	NA	NA	TRBJ2-7
TGTGCCAGCAGTTTGGTACAGGGAAGGGAGCAGTACTTC	CASSLVQGREQYF	TRBV28	NA	NA	TRBJ2-7
TGCGCCAGCAGCCAAGTCTGGACAGGGGAGTACACCGGGGAGCTGTTTTTT	CASSQVWTGEYTGELFF	TRBV4-1	TRBD1	NA	TRBJ2-2
TGTGCCACCAGCAGAGATCAGGCCGAAGAGACCCAGTACTTC	CATSRDQAEETQYF	TRBV15	NA	NA	TRBJ2-5
TGTGCCAGCAGCCCCTCTTATCAGGGGGAGGTAGCTAATGAAAAACTGTTTTTT	CASSPSYQGEVANEKLFF	TRBV4-2	TRBD1	NA	TRBJ1-4
TGTGCCAGCAGCCTAGCGGGAGCCTACGAGCAGTACTTC	CASSLAGAYEQYF	TRBV7-2	TRBD2	NA	TRBJ2-7
TGTGCCAGCAGTGGGGACAGGGTGAGCTACGAGCAGTACTTC	CASSGDRVSYEQYF	TRBV28	TRBD1	NA	TRBJ2-7
TGTGCCAGTTATCCGGGGGCTGGGGCCAACGTCCTGACTTTC	CASYPGAGANVLTF	TRBV6-5	NA	NA	TRBJ2-6
TGTGCCAGCAGTTTTGGACAGGGGGAAGCTTTCTTT	CASSFGQGEAFF	TRBV27	TRBD1	NA	TRBJ1-1
TGTGCCAGCAGTGACAGGGGACTGGTACCTAATGAAAAACTGTTTTTT	CASSDRGLVPNEKLFF	TRBV25-1	NA	NA	TRBJ1-4
TGTGCCAGCAGTTACCGAGTCCGGAATGAGCAGTTCTTC	CASSYRVRNEQFF	TRBV6-5	NA	NA	TRBJ2-1
TGTGCCAGCAGTGAAGGGGCCATTGCGGATGAAAAACTGTTTTTT	CASSEGAIADEKLFF	TRBV25-1	NA	NA	TRBJ1-4
TGTGCCAGTAATCCGACAGGGGGTTCTAGAGTGCACACTGAAGCTTTCTTT	CASNPTGGSRVHTEAFF	TRBV19	TRBD1	NA	TRBJ1-1
TGTGCCAGTAGTATCGACAGGGGAAGGGGCGAGCAGTACTTC	CASSIDRGRGEQYF	TRBV19	TRBD1	NA	TRBJ2-7
TGTGCCAGCAGCCCCGTGAGGCGGGAGGCCAATGAGCAGTTCTTC	CASSPVRREANEQFF	TRBV6-5	TRBD2	NA	TRBJ2-1
TGTGCCTGGAGCCAAGGGACTAGCGGCGAGCAGTACTTC	CAWSQGTSGEQYF	TRBV30	TRBD2	NA	TRBJ2-7